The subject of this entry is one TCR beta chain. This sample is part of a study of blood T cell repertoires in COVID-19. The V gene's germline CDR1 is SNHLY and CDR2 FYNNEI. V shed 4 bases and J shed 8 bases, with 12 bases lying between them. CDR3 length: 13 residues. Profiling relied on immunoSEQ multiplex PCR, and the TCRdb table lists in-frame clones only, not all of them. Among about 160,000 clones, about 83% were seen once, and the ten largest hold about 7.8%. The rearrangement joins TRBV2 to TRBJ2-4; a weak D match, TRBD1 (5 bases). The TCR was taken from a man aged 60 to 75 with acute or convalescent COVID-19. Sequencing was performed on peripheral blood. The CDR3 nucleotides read TGTGCCAGCAGTGGGTCAGGGCCCCACATTCAGTACTTC. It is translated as CASSGSGPHIQYF. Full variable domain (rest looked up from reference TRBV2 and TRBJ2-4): EPEVTQTPSHQVTQMGQEVILRCVPISNHLYFYWYRQILGQKVEFLVSFYNNEISEKSEIFDDQFSVERPDGSNFTLKIRSTKLEDSAMYFCASSGSGPHIQYFGAGTRLSVL.